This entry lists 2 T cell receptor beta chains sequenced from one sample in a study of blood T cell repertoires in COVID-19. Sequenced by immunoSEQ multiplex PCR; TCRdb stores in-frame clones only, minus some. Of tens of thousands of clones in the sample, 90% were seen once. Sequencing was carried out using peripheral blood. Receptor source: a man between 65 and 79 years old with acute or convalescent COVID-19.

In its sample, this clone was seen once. The CDR3 loop is CASSPPTATNEKLFF. The CDR3 nucleotides read TGTGCCAGCAGTCCCCCGACAGCAACTAATGAAAAACTGTTTTTT. The chain employs TRBV28 and TRBJ1-4, with D tentatively TRBD1 (5 bases). The V end lost 5 bases, the J end lost 0 bases, and 10 bases lay between the germline ends. This CDR3 is built from 15 residues. Germline CDR1 reads MDHEN; CDR2 reads SYDVKM.

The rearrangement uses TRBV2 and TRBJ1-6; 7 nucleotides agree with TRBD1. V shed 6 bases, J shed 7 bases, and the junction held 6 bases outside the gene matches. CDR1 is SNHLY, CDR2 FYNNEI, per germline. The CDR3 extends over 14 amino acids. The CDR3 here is CASRAGTANSPLHF. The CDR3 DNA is TGTGCCAGCAGGGCCGGGACAGCAAATTCACCCCTCCACTTT.